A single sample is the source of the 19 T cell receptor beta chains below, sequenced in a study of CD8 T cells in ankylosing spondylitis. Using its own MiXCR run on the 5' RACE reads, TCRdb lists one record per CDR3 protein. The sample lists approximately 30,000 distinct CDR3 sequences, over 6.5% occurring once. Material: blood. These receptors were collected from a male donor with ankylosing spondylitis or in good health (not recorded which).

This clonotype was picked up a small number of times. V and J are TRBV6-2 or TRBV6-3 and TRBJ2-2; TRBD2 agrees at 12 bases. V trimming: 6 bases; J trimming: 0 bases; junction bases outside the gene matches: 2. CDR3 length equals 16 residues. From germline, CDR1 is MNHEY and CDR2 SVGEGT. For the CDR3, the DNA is TGTGCCAGCAGGCCTAGCGGGGGGGCGAACACCGGGGAGCTGTTTTTT. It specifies CASRPSGGANTGELFF.

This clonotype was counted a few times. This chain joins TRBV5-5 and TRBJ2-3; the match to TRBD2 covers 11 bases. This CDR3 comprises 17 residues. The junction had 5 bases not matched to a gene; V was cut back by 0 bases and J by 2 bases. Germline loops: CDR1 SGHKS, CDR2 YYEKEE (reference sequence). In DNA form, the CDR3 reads TGTGCCAGCAGCTTGGGCAGACTAGCGGGGAACACAGATACGCAGTATTTT. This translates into CASSLGRLAGNTDTQYF.

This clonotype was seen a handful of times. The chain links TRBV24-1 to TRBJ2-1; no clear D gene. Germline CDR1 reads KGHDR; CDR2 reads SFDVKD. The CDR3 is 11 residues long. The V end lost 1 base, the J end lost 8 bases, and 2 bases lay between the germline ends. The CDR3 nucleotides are TGTGCCACCAGTGATTTCCATGAGCAGTTCTTC. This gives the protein CATSDFHEQFF.

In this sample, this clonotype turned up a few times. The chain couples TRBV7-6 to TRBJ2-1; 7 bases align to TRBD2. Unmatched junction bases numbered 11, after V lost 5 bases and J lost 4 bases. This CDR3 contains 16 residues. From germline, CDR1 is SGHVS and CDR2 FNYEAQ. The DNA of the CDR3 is TGTGCCAGCAGCCAAACCATAGCGGGTGATTACAATGAGCAGTTCTTC. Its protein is CASSQTIAGDYNEQFF.

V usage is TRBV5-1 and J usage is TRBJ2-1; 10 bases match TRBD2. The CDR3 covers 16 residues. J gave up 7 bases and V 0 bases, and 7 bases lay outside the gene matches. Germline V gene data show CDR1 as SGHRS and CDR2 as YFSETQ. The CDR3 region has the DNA TGCGCCAGCAGCTTGGGCGGACTAGCGGTTATGAATGAGCAGTTCTTC. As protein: CASSLGGLAVMNEQFF.

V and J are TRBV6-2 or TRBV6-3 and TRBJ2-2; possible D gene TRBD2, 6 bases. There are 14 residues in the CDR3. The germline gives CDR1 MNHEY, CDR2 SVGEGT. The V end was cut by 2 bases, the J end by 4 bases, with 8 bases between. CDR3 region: CASSYGGVTGELFF. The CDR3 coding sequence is TGTGCCAGCAGTTACGGAGGGGTCACCGGGGAGCTGTTTTTT.

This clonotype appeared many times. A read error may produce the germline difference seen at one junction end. The CDR3 here is CSARLAVYTEQFF. In DNA, the CDR3 is TGCAGTGCTAGACTAGCGGTCTACACTGAGCAGTTCTTC. The rearrangement joins TRBV20-1 to TRBJ2-1, with 7 bases matching TRBD2. This CDR3 comprises 13 residues. Germline lookup yields CDR1 DFQATT and CDR2 SNEGSKA (reference sequence).

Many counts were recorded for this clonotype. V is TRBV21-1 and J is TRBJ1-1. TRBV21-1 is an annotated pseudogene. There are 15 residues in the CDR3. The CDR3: CASSKGMASGTEAFF. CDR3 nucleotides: TGTGCCAGCAGCAAAGGTATGGCAAGCGGCACTGAAGCTTTCTTT.

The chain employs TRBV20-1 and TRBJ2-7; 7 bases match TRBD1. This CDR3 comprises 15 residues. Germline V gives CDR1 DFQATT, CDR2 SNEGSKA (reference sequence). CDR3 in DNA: TGCAGTGCTAGACTACAGGGGATAGCCTCCTCCGAGCAGTACGTC. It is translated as CSARLQGIASSEQYV.

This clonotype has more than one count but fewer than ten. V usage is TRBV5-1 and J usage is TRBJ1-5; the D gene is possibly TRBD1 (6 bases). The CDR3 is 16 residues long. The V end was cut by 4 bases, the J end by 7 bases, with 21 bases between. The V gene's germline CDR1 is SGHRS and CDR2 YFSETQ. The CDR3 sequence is CASSPSGQTGGQPQHF. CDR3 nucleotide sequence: TGCGCCAGCAGCCCCTCTGGACAGACGGGGGGACAGCCCCAGCATTTT.

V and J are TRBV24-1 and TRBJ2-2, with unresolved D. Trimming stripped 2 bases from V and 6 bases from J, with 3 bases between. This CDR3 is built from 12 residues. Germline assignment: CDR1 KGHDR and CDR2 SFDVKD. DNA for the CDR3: TGTGCCACCAGTGATTCTGCCGGGGAGCTGTTTTTT. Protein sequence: CATSDSAGELFF.

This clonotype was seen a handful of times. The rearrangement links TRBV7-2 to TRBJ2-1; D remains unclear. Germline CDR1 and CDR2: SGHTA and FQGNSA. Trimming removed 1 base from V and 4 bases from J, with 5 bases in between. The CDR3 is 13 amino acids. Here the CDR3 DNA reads TGTGCCAGCAGCTTAGATCATTACAATGAGCAGTTCTTC. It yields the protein CASSLDHYNEQFF.

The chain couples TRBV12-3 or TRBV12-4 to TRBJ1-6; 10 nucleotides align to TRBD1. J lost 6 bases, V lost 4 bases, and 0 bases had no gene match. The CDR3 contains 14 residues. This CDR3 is CASSWTGGNSPLHF. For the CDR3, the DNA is TGTGCCAGCAGTTGGACAGGGGGTAATTCACCCCTCCACTTT.

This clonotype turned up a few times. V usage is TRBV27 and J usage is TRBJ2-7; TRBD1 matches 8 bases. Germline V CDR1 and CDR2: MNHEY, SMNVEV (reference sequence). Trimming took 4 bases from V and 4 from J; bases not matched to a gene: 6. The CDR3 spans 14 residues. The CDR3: CASSSRDRRYEQYF. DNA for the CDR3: TGTGCCAGCAGTTCCCGGGACAGGAGATACGAGCAGTACTTC.

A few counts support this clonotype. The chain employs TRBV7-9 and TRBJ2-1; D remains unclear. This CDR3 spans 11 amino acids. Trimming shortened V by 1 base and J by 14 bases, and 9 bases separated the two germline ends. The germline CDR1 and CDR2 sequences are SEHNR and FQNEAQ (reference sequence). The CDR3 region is CASSLEGQEFF. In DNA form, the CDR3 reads TGTGCCAGCAGCTTAGAGGGTCAGGAGTTCTTC.

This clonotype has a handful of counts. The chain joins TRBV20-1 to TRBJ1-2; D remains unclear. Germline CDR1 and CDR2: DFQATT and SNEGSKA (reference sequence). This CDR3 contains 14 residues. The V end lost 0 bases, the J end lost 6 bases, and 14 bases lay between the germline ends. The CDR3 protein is CSARDTRSHDGYTF. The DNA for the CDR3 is TGCAGTGCTAGAGATACGCGCAGCCACGATGGCTACACCTTC.

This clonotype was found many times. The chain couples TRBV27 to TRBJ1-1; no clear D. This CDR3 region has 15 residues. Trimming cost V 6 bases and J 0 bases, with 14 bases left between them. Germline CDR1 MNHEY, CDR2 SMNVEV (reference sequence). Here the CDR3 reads CASSPPRQMNTEAFF. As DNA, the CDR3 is TGTGCCAGCAGCCCCCCTAGGCAGATGAACACTGAAGCTTTCTTT.

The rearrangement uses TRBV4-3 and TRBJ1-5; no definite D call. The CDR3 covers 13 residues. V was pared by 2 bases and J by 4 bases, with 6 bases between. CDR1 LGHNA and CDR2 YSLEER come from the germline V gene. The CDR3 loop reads CASSQLPNQPQHF. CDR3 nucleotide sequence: TGCGCCAGCAGCCAACTTCCGAATCAGCCCCAGCATTTT.

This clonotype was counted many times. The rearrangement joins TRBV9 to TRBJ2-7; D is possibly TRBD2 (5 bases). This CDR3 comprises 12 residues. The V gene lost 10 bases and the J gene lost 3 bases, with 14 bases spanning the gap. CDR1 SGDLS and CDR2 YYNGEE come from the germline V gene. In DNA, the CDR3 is TGTGCCCCCCCCGGGGAGCTCTACGAGCAGTACTTC. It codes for CAPPGELYEQYF. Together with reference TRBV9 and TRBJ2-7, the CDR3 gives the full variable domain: DSGVTQTPKHLITATGQRVTLRCSPRSGDLSVYWYQQSLDQGLQFLIQYYNGEERAKGNILERFSAQQFPDLHSELNLSSLELGDSALYFCAPPGELYEQYFGPGTRLTVT.